This TCR beta chain came from a study of cytomegalovirus exposure and HLA in healthy donors. Study overall: Genotyping of hundreds of donors showed that 80% to 90% belonged to the Caucasian-associated ancestry cluster.

The PCR was carried out with 60 Vbeta primers and 13 Jbeta primers. Assay used: immunoSEQ multiplex PCR; TCRdb lists only in-frame clones, some missing. In the table there are about 130,000 clones, around three quarters of which are singletons. Germline trimming cut 2 bases from V and 10 bases from J; bases unmatched to any gene: 11. Germline assignment: CDR1 ENHRY and CDR2 SYGVKD. This CDR3 has 16 residues. The chain employs TRBV10-3 and TRBJ2-1; the match to TRBD2 covers 10 bases. The TCR sequence derives from a man between 25 and 39 years old in good health and CMV-seronegative. Sequencing was done on a sample of PBMCs. CDR3 region: CAISEGIAGGIMEQFF. DNA for the CDR3: TGTGCCATCAGTGAGGGGATAGCGGGAGGCATCATGGAGCAGTTCTTC.